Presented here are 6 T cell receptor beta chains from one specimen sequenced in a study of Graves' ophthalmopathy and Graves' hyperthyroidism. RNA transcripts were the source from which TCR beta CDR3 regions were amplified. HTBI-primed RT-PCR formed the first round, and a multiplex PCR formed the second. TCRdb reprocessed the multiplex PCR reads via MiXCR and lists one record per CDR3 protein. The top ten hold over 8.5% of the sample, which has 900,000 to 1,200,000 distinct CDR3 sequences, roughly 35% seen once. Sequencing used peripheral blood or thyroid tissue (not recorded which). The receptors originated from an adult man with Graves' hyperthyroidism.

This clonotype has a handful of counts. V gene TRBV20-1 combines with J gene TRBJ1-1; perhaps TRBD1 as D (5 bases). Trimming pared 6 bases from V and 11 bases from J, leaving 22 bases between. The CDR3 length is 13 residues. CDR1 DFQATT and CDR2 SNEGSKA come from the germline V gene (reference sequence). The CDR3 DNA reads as TGCAGTGCCCCGGACTGGATGGGGCGAAAGGCTTTCTTT. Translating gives CSAPDWMGRKAFF.

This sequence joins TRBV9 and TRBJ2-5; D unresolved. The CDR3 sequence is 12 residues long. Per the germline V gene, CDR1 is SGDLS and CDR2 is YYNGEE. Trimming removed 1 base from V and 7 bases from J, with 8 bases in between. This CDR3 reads CASSVRVGTQYF. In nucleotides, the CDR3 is TGTGCCAGCAGCGTACGGGTCGGGACCCAGTACTTC.

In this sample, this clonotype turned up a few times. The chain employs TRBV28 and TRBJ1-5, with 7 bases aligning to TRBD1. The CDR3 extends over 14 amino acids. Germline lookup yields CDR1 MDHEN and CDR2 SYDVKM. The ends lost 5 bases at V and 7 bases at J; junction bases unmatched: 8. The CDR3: CASSNRQGKQPQHF. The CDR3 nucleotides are TGTGCCAGCAGTAACCGACAGGGAAAGCAGCCCCAGCATTTT.

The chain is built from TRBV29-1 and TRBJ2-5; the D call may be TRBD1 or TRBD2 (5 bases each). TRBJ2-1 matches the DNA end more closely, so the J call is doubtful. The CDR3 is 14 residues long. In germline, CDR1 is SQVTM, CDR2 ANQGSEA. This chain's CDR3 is CSVRGSSSYNEQFF. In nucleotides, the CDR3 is TGCAGCGTGAGGGGTTCCAGCTCCTACAATGAGCAGTTCTTC.

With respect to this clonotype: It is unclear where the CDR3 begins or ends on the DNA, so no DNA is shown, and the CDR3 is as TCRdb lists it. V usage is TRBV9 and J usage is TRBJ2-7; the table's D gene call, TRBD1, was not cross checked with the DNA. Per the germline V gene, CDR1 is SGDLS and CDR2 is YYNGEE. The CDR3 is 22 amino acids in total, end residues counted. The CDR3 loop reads CASSIYLCSTLQPGQGAYEQYF.

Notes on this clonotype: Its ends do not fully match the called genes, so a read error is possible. The CDR3 DNA reads TGTGCCAGCAGCGACCAAACATCTCCGAGGACAGGGGTATTT. Amino acid sequence: CASSDQTSPRTGVF. This chain uses TRBV9 with TRBJ1-1; 9 bases match TRBD1. CDR1 is SGDLS and CDR2 is YYNGEE in the germline V gene. The CDR3 covers 14 residues.